Only one count was recorded for the clone carrying this T cell receptor beta chain. Its specificity is not known. Only in-frame clones appear in the TCRdb table, and some are missing; sequencing was by immunoSEQ multiplex PCR. The repertoire holds more than 70,000 clones, with 88% as singletons. This sample was included in a study of T cell responses to AZD1222 COVID-19 vaccine. Broader study findings: Dominant at 160-218 and 743-854, vaccine-associated CD4 TCRs also spanned spike. Two AZD1222 administrations were followed by greater Spike-specific TCR breadth and depth. Only a handful of AZD1222 recipients, several in all, had baseline seropositivity. It should be noted that donors were predominantly white British and more often female, and clonal diversity was possibly underestimated.

The CDR3 sequence is 15 residues long. Germline V gene sequence: CDR1 SGHDT, CDR2 YYEEEE. Between the trimmed V and J ends, which lost 4 bases and 4 bases, there was a span of 17 bases. This rearrangement joins TRBV5-6 to TRBJ1-2, with D uncertain. This receptor was identified in an adult in good health. The specimen comprised peripheral blood, sampled on day 0 of AZD1222 vaccination. CDR3 sequence (DNA): TGTGCCAGCAGCAGAGCCGAGGATATCCTCTATGGCTACACCTTC. It translates to CASSRAEDILYGYTF.